Listed below are T cell receptor beta chains from one sample, sequenced in a study of a mutant IDH1 vaccine in newly diagnosed glioma. For these receptors, no antigen is known. TCRdb's table, derived via immunoSEQ multiplex PCR, lists solely in-frame clones and lacks some. The sample yields fewer than 75,000 clones, roughly 84% seen once. The sequencing used PBMCs, collected from a glioma patient whose treatment included an IDH1 peptide vaccine. The receptors here all came from a woman in her fifties or sixties with glioma. Each CDR3 is given with its conserved first and last residue. The order of the fields is clone size, CDR3 length, J gene, V gene, D gene, CDR3 protein, CDR3 DNA. The D gene is left open where the match is weak. The size field is filled for only some rows; it gives once, few, many or a size class.

>once|13|TRBJ1-6|TRBV11-3|-
CASSAKNNSPLHF
TGTGCCAGCTCCGCCAAGAATAATTCACCCCTCCACTTT
>-|15|TRBJ1-5|TRBV9|-
CASSVGTAGNQPQHF
TGTGCCAGCAGCGTAGGCACAGCGGGCAATCAGCCCCAGCATTTT
>-|15|TRBJ2-7|TRBV4-2|TRBD1
CASSQEGQLPYEQYF
TGTGCCAGCAGCCAAGAGGGACAGCTACCCTACGAGCAGTACTTC
>-|16|TRBJ1-6|TRBV4-3|-
CASSQDKGRGNSPLHF
TGCGCCAGCAGCCAAGACAAGGGGCGGGGGAATTCACCCCTCCACTTT
>few|13|TRBJ1-6|TRBV23-1|-
CARGGGGRSPLHF
TGCGCCAGGGGTGGAGGGGGGCGGTCACCCCTCCACTTT
>-|15|TRBJ1-1|TRBV5-1|TRBD1
CASSPTGGRNTEAFF
TGCGCCAGCAGCCCGACAGGGGGCAGGAACACTGAAGCTTTCTTT
>-|11|TRBJ2-5|TRBV2|-
CASYRETAQYF
TGTGCCAGCTATAGGGAAACGGCCCAGTACTTC
>-|14|TRBJ1-5|TRBV25-1|-
CATGGVNSNQPQHF
TGTGCCACCGGAGGGGTAAATAGCAATCAGCCCCAGCATTTT
>-|18|TRBJ2-1|TRBV9|-
CASSGRGGKGSSYNEQFF
TGTGCCAGCAGCGGACGAGGGGGGAAGGGGAGCTCCTACAATGAGCAGTTCTTC
>-|14|TRBJ1-3|TRBV18|-
CASSQGLTGNTIYF
TGTGCCAGCTCACAAGGGTTGACTGGAAACACCATATATTTT
>-|14|TRBJ1-1|TRBV29-1|-
CSVEVSRVKTEAFF
TGCAGCGTTGAGGTTTCCAGGGTGAAGACTGAAGCTTTCTTT
>-|13|TRBJ2-3|TRBV19|-
CASSIRGTDTQYF
TGTGCCAGTAGTATCCGGGGCACAGATACGCAGTATTTT
>-|13|TRBJ2-2|TRBV7-2|-
CASSLRGTGELFF
TGTGCCAGCAGCTTAAGAGGGACCGGGGAGCTGTTTTTT
>-|15|TRBJ1-5|TRBV4-1|-
CASSPDPLGAQPQHF
TGCGCCAGCAGCCCCGACCCCTTGGGGGCTCAGCCCCAGCATTTT
>-|16|TRBJ1-1|TRBV5-1|TRBD1
CASSLGQGASNTEAFF
TGCGCCAGCAGCTTAGGACAGGGGGCTTCGAACACTGAAGCTTTCTTT
>-|15|TRBJ1-6|TRBV28|-
CASSPRTASNSPLHF
TGTGCCAGCAGTCCCCGGACAGCTTCTAATTCACCCCTCCACTTT
>-|15|TRBJ2-1|TRBV7-6|TRBD2
CASSTTSGAYNEQFF
TGTGCCAGCAGCACAACTAGCGGGGCCTACAATGAGCAGTTCTTC
>-|14|TRBJ2-7|TRBV9|TRBD1
CASSVGRTGAEQYF
TGTGCCAGCAGCGTAGGACGGACAGGCGCCGAGCAGTACTTC
>few|12|TRBJ1-2|TRBV30|-
CAWSWDNYGYTF
TGTGCCTGGAGCTGGGATAACTATGGCTACACCTTC
>-|13|TRBJ1-1|TRBV27|-
CASLTSEGRKAFF
TGTGCCAGCCTGACCTCCGAGGGACGCAAAGCTTTCTTT
>-|16|TRBJ1-1|TRBV6-6|-
CASSSLPQGSNTEAFF
TGTGCCAGCAGTAGTCTTCCACAGGGTTCGAACACTGAAGCTTTCTTT
>-|15|TRBJ2-5|TRBV7-3|-
CASSLQGLGPETQYF
TGTGCCAGCAGCTTACAGGGGTTGGGGCCAGAGACCCAGTACTTC
>-|15|TRBJ2-7|TRBV12-5|TRBD2
CASVLTSGGVDEQYF
TGTGCTAGTGTTTTGACTAGCGGGGGGGTCGACGAGCAGTACTTC